The next 21 T cell receptor beta chains were all read from a single sample in a study of blood T cell repertoires in COVID-19. Method: immunoSEQ multiplex PCR; TCRdb's copy keeps in-frame clones and lacks some. Of 50,000 or so clones in the sample, about 89% are singletons; the top ten hold about 28%. The sequenced material came from peripheral blood. The receptors shown here come from a human donor in a cohort sampled during active COVID-19.

The chain is built from TRBV12-5 and TRBJ1-1; no reliable D call. The CDR3 totals 14 residues. The germline V gene has CDR1 LGHNT and CDR2 FRNRAP. The V end lost 6 bases, the J end lost 1 base, and 12 bases lay between the germline ends. CDR3 sequence reads: CASGVGEGNTEAFF. CDR3 bases: TGTGCTAGTGGGGTTGGGGAGGGGAACACTGAAGCTTTCTTT.

This rearrangement joins TRBV5-4 to TRBJ2-2; D is uncertain. The CDR3 runs to 15 residues. Germline loops: CDR1 SGHNT, CDR2 YYREEE (reference sequence). Trimming took off 3 bases at V and 0 bases at J, with 9 bases between the two ends. The CDR3 coding sequence is TGTGCCAGCAGCTCACAGATCGCGAACACCGGGGAGCTGTTTTTT. As protein: CASSSQIANTGELFF.

The chain has TRBV6-6 and TRBJ2-1; 8 positions agree with TRBD2. This CDR3 region has 15 residues. CDR1 is MNHNY, CDR2 SVGAGI, per germline (reference sequence). J lost 6 bases, V lost 0 bases, and 4 bases had no gene match. DNA of the CDR3: TGTGCCAGCAGTTACTCGGGGGCGGGAGGCAATGAGCAGTTCTTC. The encoded protein is CASSYSGAGGNEQFF.

The rearrangement joins TRBV7-2 to TRBJ2-5; possible D gene TRBD1, 7 bases. V was shortened by 5 bases and J by 2 bases, with 9 bases between the two germline ends. Germline values: CDR1 SGHTA, CDR2 FQGNSA. CDR3 length: 13 residues. The CDR3 loop is CASSQGGQETQYF. The CDR3 nucleotides are TGTGCCAGCAGCCAGGGGGGACAAGAGACCCAGTACTTC.

J is TRBJ1-6 and V is TRBV6-4; weak D call: TRBD1 (6 bases). The CDR3 is 14 residues long. Germline loops: CDR1 MRHNA, CDR2 SNTAGT. V shed 11 bases and J shed 8 bases, with 19 bases lying between them. CDR3 DNA: TGTGCCCGAGGAATCCGGGACATAGATTCACCCCTCCACTTT. This translates into CARGIRDIDSPLHF.

The rearrangement joins TRBV19 to TRBJ1-1; 8 positions agree with TRBD1. Germline CDR1 LNHDA, CDR2 SQIVND (reference sequence). The CDR3 covers 13 residues. The V segment lost 5 bases and the J segment 11 bases; nucleotides outside the gene matches: 10. CDR3 sequence reads: CASSPRQGSNAFF. CDR3 nucleotide sequence: TGTGCCAGTAGTCCCAGACAGGGGAGTAATGCTTTCTTT. The full variable domain, completed using reference TRBV19 and TRBJ1-1, is DGGITQSPKYLFRKEGQNVTLSCEQNLNHDAMYWYRQDPGQGLRLIYYSQIVNDFQKGDIAEGYSVSREKKESFPLTVTSAQKNPTAFYLCASSPRQGSNAFFGQGTRLTVV.

The chain uses TRBV29-1 and TRBJ1-2, with 8 nucleotides matching TRBD1. The CDR3 sequence is 11 residues long. The V segment lost 6 bases and the J segment 8 bases; nucleotides outside the gene matches: 5. CDR1 is SQVTM, CDR2 ANQGSEA, per germline. The CDR3 region has the DNA TGCAGCGTGGACAGGGACGGAGGCTACACCTTC. It encodes CSVDRDGGYTF.

The chain carries TRBV27 and TRBJ1-4, with 10 bases lining up with TRBD1. Losses at the gene ends were 7 bases for V and 3 bases for J; bases not matched to a gene: 8. This CDR3 has 16 residues. CDR1 MNHEY and CDR2 SMNVEV come from the germline V gene (reference sequence). The CDR3 region has the DNA TGTGCCAGCACCTATCGACAGGGGGCGTCTAATGAAAAACTGTTTTTT. It translates to CASTYRQGASNEKLFF.

The chain links TRBV4-1 to TRBJ2-1, with D possibly TRBD2 on 6 matching bases. The V gene's germline CDR1 is MGHRA and CDR2 YSYEKL. Trimming pared 4 bases from V and 8 bases from J, leaving 15 bases between. The CDR3 loop spans 14 amino acids. In DNA, the CDR3 is TGCGCCAGCAGCCGAGCCGGGAGCGGCGATGAGCAGTTCTTC. Protein sequence: CASSRAGSGDEQFF.

The CDR3 DNA sequence: TGTGCCAGCAGAGGGGTGTTTAGGGAGACCCAGTACTTC. Its protein is CASRGVFRETQYF. The chain employs TRBV2 and TRBJ2-5; tentatively, D is TRBD1 (5 bases). Germline V lookup: CDR1 SNHLY, CDR2 FYNNEI. The CDR3 is 13 residues long. Trimming stripped 6 bases from V and 5 bases from J, with 13 bases between.

The chain has TRBV11-3 and TRBJ2-3; 9 bases map to TRBD2. The CDR3 spans 15 residues. The ends lost 5 bases at V and 7 bases at J; junction bases unmatched: 10. Germline-derived CDR1 and CDR2 are SGHNT and YENEEA. CDR3 in amino acids: CASSPGVAGEYTQYF. The CDR3 nucleotides are TGTGCCAGCAGCCCCGGGGTAGCGGGAGAGTATACGCAGTATTTT.

In this sample, this clone turned up once. The CDR3 reads CASSPQNRLFF. The CDR3 nucleotides are TGTGCCAGCAGCCCTCAGAACAGACTGTTTTTT. The V call is TRBV7-9, the J call TRBJ1-4; D unresolved. V was pared by 5 bases and J by 13 bases, with 11 bases between. This CDR3 has 11 amino acids. Germline V gene sequence: CDR1 SEHNR, CDR2 FQNEAQ (reference sequence).

The chain recombines TRBV6-5 with TRBJ2-3; 7 positions agree with TRBD2. Germline V gives CDR1 MNHEY, CDR2 SVGAGI. The CDR3 extends over 12 amino acids. The V segment lost 8 bases and the J segment 10 bases; nucleotides outside the gene matches: 9. In DNA form, the CDR3 reads TGTGCCAGCTCTGGGGGGGGGTTCGCGCAGTATTTT. It specifies CASSGGGFAQYF.

The rearrangement joins TRBV15 to TRBJ2-7; D is possibly TRBD2 (7 bases). Germline values: CDR1 LNHNV, CDR2 YYDKDF (reference sequence). The CDR3 is made up of 14 amino acids. Trimming stripped 3 bases from V and 3 bases from J, with 12 bases between. CDR3 loop: CATSRSGEGYEQYF. The DNA for the CDR3 is TGTGCCACCAGCAGGTCAGGGGAGGGCTACGAGCAGTACTTC.

The chain has TRBV6-2 or TRBV6-3 and TRBJ1-5; 7 bases map to TRBD1. The CDR3 is made up of 14 amino acids. J lost 2 bases, V lost 2 bases, and 0 bases had no gene match. Germline CDR1 and CDR2: MNHEY and SVGEGT. CDR3 nucleotides: TGTGCCAGCAGTTACGGACAGGGCAATCAGCCCCAGCATTTT. Translating gives CASSYGQGNQPQHF.

The genes are TRBV29-1 and TRBJ2-1; weak D call: TRBD1 (6 bases). Trimming cost V 5 bases and J 9 bases, with 17 bases left between them. Germline V gene lookup returns CDR1 SQVTM and CDR2 ANQGSEA. CDR3 length: 13 amino acids. CDR3 nucleotides: TGCAGCGTTTCCTACAGGGATTGGGGTGAGCAGTTCTTC. Its translation: CSVSYRDWGEQFF.

CDR3 nucleotide sequence: TGTGCCACCAGTGACCCAGGGGATTTGGATGGCTACACCTTC. Translation: CATSDPGDLDGYTF. The chain links TRBV24-1 to TRBJ1-2; TRBD1 is a possible D gene (6 bases). The CDR3 runs 14 residues. The germline CDR1 and CDR2 sequences are KGHDR and SFDVKD. V was clipped by 4 bases and J by 6 bases, with 14 bases between them.

This chain joins TRBV3-1 (or the pseudogene TRBV3-2) and TRBJ2-6; 8 bases align to TRBD1. This CDR3 comprises 18 residues. The J segment lost 0 bases and the V segment lost 5 bases, leaving 9 bases of the junction unmatched. The V gene's germline CDR1 is LGHDT and CDR2 YNNKEL (reference sequence). The CDR3 loop reads CASSAHRGTPSGANVLTF. CDR3 nucleotide sequence: TGTGCCAGCAGCGCCCACAGGGGGACTCCCTCTGGGGCCAACGTCCTGACTTTC.

This clone has a single count. V is TRBV5-6 and J is TRBJ2-1, with 7 bases identical to TRBD2. This CDR3 has 15 amino acids. Germline CDR1 and CDR2: SGHDT and YYEEEE. V gave up 4 bases and J gave up 0 bases; unmatched junction bases: 4. The CDR3, as DNA: TGTGCCAGCAGCCCCGGGGGGAGCTCCTACAATGAGCAGTTCTTC. It codes for CASSPGGSSYNEQFF.

This clone was picked up a small number of times. The gene calls are TRBV19 and TRBJ2-2; 9 nucleotides align to TRBD2. The J segment lost 8 bases and the V segment lost 7 bases, leaving 8 bases of the junction unmatched. Germline assignment: CDR1 LNHDA and CDR2 SQIVND (reference sequence). The CDR3 extends over 14 amino acids. In DNA, the CDR3 is TGTGCCAGTATTCCCCAGCGGGGGGCGGGGGAGCTGTTTTTT. This gives the protein CASIPQRGAGELFF.

V usage is TRBV9 and J usage is TRBJ2-1, with 9 bases identical to TRBD1. Trimming took 0 bases from V and 7 from J; bases not matched to a gene: 8. CDR3 length: 16 residues. Germline CDR1 reads SGDLS; CDR2 reads YYNGEE. The CDR3 reads CASSVEWTGDVNEQFF. Here the CDR3 DNA reads TGTGCCAGCAGCGTAGAATGGACAGGGGACGTAAATGAGCAGTTCTTC.